Listed below are T cell receptor beta chains from one sample, sequenced in a study of blood T cell repertoires in COVID-19. Assay used: immunoSEQ multiplex PCR; TCRdb lists only in-frame clones, some missing. Among a few hundred thousand clones, 80% to 90% were seen once, and the ten largest hold about 6.9%. Sequencing was done on a sample of PBMCs or T cells enriched from blood (not recorded which). These receptor sequences come from a woman aged 50 to 65 who had been exposed to COVID-19. The CDR3 runs from the conserved cysteine through the conserved F or W.

v_gene: TRBV3-1/TRBV3-2
CDR3aa: CASSQNGQGWTEAFF

v_gene: TRBV10-3
CDR3aa: CAISVGQSQNTGELFF

v_gene: TRBV5-6
CDR3aa: CASSTGQGANYGYTF

v_gene: TRBV10-3
CDR3aa: CAISEGTANQPQHF

v_gene: TRBV5-4
CDR3aa: CASSRTGPGETQYF

v_gene: TRBV3-1/TRBV3-2
CDR3aa: CASSQEGTKGYTF

v_gene: TRBV4-2
CDR3aa: CASSQDRGSGNTIYF

v_gene: TRBV2
CDR3aa: CASSAGDRVDYGYTF

v_gene: TRBV12-3/TRBV12-4
CDR3aa: CASSLEGGRAVNF

v_gene: TRBV2
CDR3aa: CASSRQGVAEAFF

v_gene: TRBV19
CDR3aa: CASSPGGARVAQYF